This TCR beta chain is from a study of long-term antiretroviral therapy in people with HIV (dated by TCRdb to between 2021 and 2024). About the full investigation: The earliest samples were collected about a decade before the 2015 WHO recommendation for immediate ART, when ART was typically delayed until CD4 counts fell. Of the roughly 30 participants with HIV, approximately ten were female. The cohort contributed fewer than 200 cryopreserved PBMC samples from 30 adults with confirmed HIV infection, collected serially over a mean of about 6 years (range 1-12). Test extractions of a monoclonal T-cell line alongside some 35 polyclonal samples showed no cross-contamination during QIAcube processing. A retrospective serial study tested whether changes in peripheral blood TRB repertoire composition and diversity were associated with ART initiation and durable HIV suppression.

Sequencing of the TRB variable region was done with the immunoSEQ hsTCRB v3.0 assay at survey level resolution. The target sequencing depth for TRB was about 35,000-50,000 T-cell genomes per sample. An Illumina MiSeq with a v3 150-cycle kit was used to sequence the pooled TRB libraries. On the study's bioinformatics: Repertoire analysis was run in R within a reproducible Nextflow workflow that covered QC, data transformation and analysis. LymphoSeq2, an R package for exploring AIRR-Seq data, was used to implement the custom analyses. After excluding several samples that yielded fewer than 5000 total TRB sequences, around 190 HIV repertoires remained for analysis. Among the roughly 180 retained HIV repertoires, 55 to 60 were collected before ART initiation and around 130 after ART initiation. Repertoires were downsampled to 5000 TRB nucleotide sequences, with summary statistics averaged over 100 downsampling iterations. The analysis kept only TRB sequences whose CDR3 regions were at least seven amino acids long. Diversity was measured with a Shannon entropy-derived clonality score and the Gini coefficient. In the repertoire networks, any two of the top 5000 CDR3 amino acid sequences were linked whenever the two sequences differed by an edit distance of one. For TRB CDR3 amino acid sequences, antigen specificity groups and MHC restriction were predicted with GLIPH2. CDR3 amino acid sequences were matched against VDJdb and McPAS-TCR to flag known CMV, EBV, HIV or tissue antigen associations. Pre-ART, post-ART and control groups were compared with Wilcoxon signed-rank tests and Holm-Bonferroni correction. TCRdb re-hosts the immuneACCESS table, in-frame sequences only. Its copies lack some clones; in the studies checked, an unresolved V gene accounts for under half of them, and the cause for the rest is not known. V, J and clone size are taken as reported in that table, and D and trimming were inferred from the DNA itself. This sample lists 20,000 to 25,000 clones; about 76% were detected once. In total, the top ten clones hold approximately 12% of the sample.

To be included, a participant needed at least one PBMC sample from before ART initiation plus at least two post-ART samples. Treatment was received in the United States of America by all participants with HIV. Cryopreserved samples of about 0.95-10 million PBMC were thawed and washed before DNA extraction. At the time of the earliest PBMC sample, participants with HIV were aged between roughly 20 and 60 years. PBMC samples from each participant spanned 1-4 timepoints before ART initiation and 2-8 timepoints after ART initiation, with a median of 7 samples. Serial HIV viral load, CD4+ T-cell count, ART history and demographic data were obtained for every participant. Using a Qiagen kit on a QIAcube, genomic DNA was extracted from unsorted PBMC, with samples processed in batches of 12. Here is what the overall study found, with its caveats: Because PBMC availability was limited, only the TCR beta chain was sequenced, with no alpha chain pairing. Because cell numbers in pre-ART samples were limited, unsorted PBMC were profiled instead of sorted CD4+ and CD8+ T cells. Starting ART was linked to a significant rise in TRB diversity, yet even with long-term ART the diversity remained significantly lower than in transplant donor controls. The samples were dated from about 2003 to 2017, and the ART regimens that were used may be less effective than current ART regimens. CDR3 length ranges in HIV repertoires were narrower than in controls, and network structure suggested an antigen-experienced repertoire with only a slight naive shift after ART. Inferences about post-ART repertoire changes were limited because no data were available on ART adherence, viral resistance or therapy changes. At every time point, the repertoire was dominated by expanded TRB clones first identified before ART initiation, although this dominance fluctuated and, in many PLHIV, declined after ART.

As for this clone: Its antigen target is currently unknown. Base qualities were left out, and no much larger clone turns up one base away.

Reading from cysteine to phenylalanine, the CDR3 counts 12 amino acids. The kept DNA is CDR3 alone, 36 bases in frame from the first base. The germline V gene encodes CDR1 SGHNT and CDR2 YENEEA. The junction carries 4 bases between V and J, which are trimmed by 0 bases and 6 bases respectively. The V gene is TRBV11-3 and the J gene is TRBJ2-3, with the D gene call left open. The sequenced sample was unsorted PBMCs, obtained 0.1 years before starting antiretroviral therapy. The receptor was isolated from a man aged 35 to 55 with HIV. The CDR3 has the sequence CASSLEGDTQYF. The sequenced DNA is TGTGCCAGCAGCTTAGAGGGCGATACGCAGTATTTT.